Here is one T cell receptor beta chain with its context. Its antigen is currently unknown. Germline CDR1 and CDR2: MNHNS and SASEGT. The CDR3 has 17 amino acids. V shed 6 bases and J shed 0 bases, with 21 bases lying between them. This record belongs to a study of T-cell reconstitution after alpha-beta-depleted transplantation in children. Study-wide findings and caveats: Reports say that about two months after transplant, the alpha-beta T cells came out of several hundred graft clones that had expanded. Day-60 TCRbeta diversity that was high in some patients was derived from surviving recipient T cells and thymic progenitors. Newly generated T cells supplied most T-cell counts and diversity one year post-transplant.

As it was prepared, the TCRbeta library received unique molecular identifiers. One entry per CDR3 protein, called by TCRdb with MiXCR from the PCR reads. In the table there are 200,000 to 250,000 distinct CDR3 sequences, under 30% of which are singletons. The sequenced sample was PBMCs, obtained before TCRalphabeta/CD19-depleted stem cell transplant. The chain is built from TRBV6-1 and TRBJ2-7; no firm D call. This clonotype was sampled from a girl between 2 and 10 years old with Fanconi anemia, due to receive a stem cell transplant. The DNA of the CDR3 is TGTGCCAGCAGCCTGACATGGAGTTCTGATCCCTCCTACGAGCAGTACTTC. It specifies CASSLTWSSDPSYEQYF.